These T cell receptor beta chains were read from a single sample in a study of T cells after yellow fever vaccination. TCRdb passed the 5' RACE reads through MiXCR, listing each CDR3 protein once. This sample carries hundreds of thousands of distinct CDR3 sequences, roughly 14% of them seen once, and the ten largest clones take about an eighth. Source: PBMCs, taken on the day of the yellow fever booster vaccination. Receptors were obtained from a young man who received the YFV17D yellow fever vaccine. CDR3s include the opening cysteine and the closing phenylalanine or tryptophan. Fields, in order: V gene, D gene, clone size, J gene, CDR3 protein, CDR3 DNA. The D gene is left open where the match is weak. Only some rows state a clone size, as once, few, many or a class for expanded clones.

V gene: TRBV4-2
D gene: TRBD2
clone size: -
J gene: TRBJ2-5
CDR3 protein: CASSLVLARTETQYF
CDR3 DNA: TGTGCCAGCAGCTTGGTACTAGCGAGAACGGAGACCCAGTACTTC

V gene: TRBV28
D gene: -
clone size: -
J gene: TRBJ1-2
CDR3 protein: CASNRDLYGYTF
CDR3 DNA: TGTGCCAGCAACCGGGACCTCTATGGCTACACCTTC

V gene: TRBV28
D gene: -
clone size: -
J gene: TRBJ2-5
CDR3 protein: CASRGTVGETQYF
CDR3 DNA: TGTGCCAGCAGGGGGACGGTGGGGGAGACCCAGTACTTC

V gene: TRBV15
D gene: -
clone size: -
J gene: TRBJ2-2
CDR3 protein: CATSRLMRGTGELFF
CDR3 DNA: TGTGCCACCAGCAGACTCATGAGGGGCACCGGGGAGCTGTTTTTT

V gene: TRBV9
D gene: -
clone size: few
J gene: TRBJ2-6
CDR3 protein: CASSGKLGAGANVLTF
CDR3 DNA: TGTGCCAGCAGTGGGAAGTTGGGGGCTGGGGCCAACGTCCTGACTTTC

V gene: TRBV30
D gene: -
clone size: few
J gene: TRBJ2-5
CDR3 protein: CAWSVRGGETQYF
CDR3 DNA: TGTGCCTGGAGTGTCCGGGGAGGCGAGACCCAGTACTTC

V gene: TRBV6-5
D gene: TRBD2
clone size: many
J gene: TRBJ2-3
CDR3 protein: CASSRGLAGSDTQYF
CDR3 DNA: TGTGCCAGCAGCCGTGGACTAGCGGGGTCAGATACGCAGTATTTT

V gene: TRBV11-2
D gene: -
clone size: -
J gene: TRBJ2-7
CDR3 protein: CASRWTDSYEQYF
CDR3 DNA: TGTGCCAGCAGATGGACGGACTCCTACGAGCAGTACTTC

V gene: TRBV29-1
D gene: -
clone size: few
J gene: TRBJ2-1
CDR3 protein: CSVYRDKYNEQFF
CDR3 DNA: TGCAGCGTTTACCGGGACAAATACAATGAGCAGTTCTTC

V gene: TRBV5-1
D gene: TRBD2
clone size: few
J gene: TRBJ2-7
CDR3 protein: CASSLEGGRGYEQYF
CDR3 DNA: TGCGCCAGCAGCTTGGAGGGCGGGAGGGGCTACGAGCAGTACTTC

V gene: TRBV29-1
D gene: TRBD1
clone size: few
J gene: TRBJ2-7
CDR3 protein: CSVAGGQGAYEQYF
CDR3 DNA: TGCAGCGTTGCTGGCGGACAGGGGGCTTACGAGCAGTACTTC